What follows describes a single T cell receptor beta chain. Its antigen target is currently unknown. Base qualities are not recorded, but no much larger clone differs from it by a single base. The cohort consisted of 600 to 700 healthy bone marrow donors. All cohort members were sampled while nominally healthy, although unrecorded immune exposures were likely present. The donor was CMV seropositive and was included in the group of 250 to 300 seropositive cohort members. Every donor gave a peripheral blood sample, and the peripheral blood mononuclear cells from that sample were used for TCR beta sequencing. Genomic DNA extraction from the blood cell samples was performed with the Qiagen DNeasy Blood Extraction Kit. The data originate from a study of cytomegalovirus exposure and HLA in healthy donors (dated by TCRdb to about 2017). Notes on the research overall: According to an earlier analysis of a few hundred of the donors, some 180 million T cells yielded 117 million unique TCR beta sequences and about 300 Gb of sequence data. Around 300 gigabases of sequencing data and approximately 84 million unique TCR sequences were included in an early release covering 550 to 800 HLA-typed donors. Of the 300 to 500 genotyped donors, approximately 81% were placed in the genetic ancestry cluster associated with self-reported Caucasian donors. The aim of the study was to test whether cataloging public T cell receptors could identify signatures of past pathogen exposure. The study profiled the T cell repertoires of fewer than 850 subjects by immunosequencing and related them to cytomegalovirus serostatus. Along with the approximately 700-subject first cohort, a separate validation cohort of some 130 different subjects was used. The study combined high-throughput TCR immunosequencing, statistical association of individual TCRs with disease status, and machine learning to predict cytomegalovirus infection status. A later analysis re-analyzed previously published TCR beta repertoires from about 600 donors and added high-resolution HLA genotyping to study TCR occurrence patterns. The later analysis used no new phenotypic data to find candidate immune exposures, relying instead on TCR beta sequences and their occurrence across donors. To decide whether each TCR beta V gene segment behaved as functional or pseudogenic, an earlier analysis of some 570 of the donors relied on high-throughput TCR beta sequencing. Donor age, sex, ethnicity and CMV serostatus were compiled together with the repertoire data. Genome-wide SNP genotypes for about three fifths of the roughly 670 donors were used in a later genetic analysis, which treated that subset as a discovery cohort. All discovery cohort repertoires had been generated using a single sequencing platform. Class I and class II HLA loci were covered by the typing at four-digit resolution. Typing coverage varied by locus: 629-630 donors for A, B, C, DRB1 and DQB1; 500 to 550 for DQA1; over 600 for DPA1; approximately 470 for DPB1. About 5 DR-DQ haplotypes were handled as single units for association and clustering, since linkage in the cohort was strong. Among 398 genotyped donors of the cohort, an average of around 240,000 unique TCR beta nucleotide sequences was sequenced per donor, of which about 19% were non-productive. The investigation overall reported the following: Roughly uniform sequencing depth across donors was assumed in presence/absence analyses, although this assumption may not hold. In an earlier analysis of more than 500 of the donors, most TCR beta V segments appeared in productive rearrangements about 90% or about 30% of the time, broadly matching IMGT annotations. The only immune exposure information available for the cohort was CMV serostatus. Most TCR sequences were seen in very few donors, while some public TCRs were found in many individuals. A later analysis associated 17,000 or so TCR beta sequences with specific HLA alleles at a false discovery rate of 0.05. Because HLA typing was missing for some donors at each locus, association tests included only the typed subset. A later genetic analysis reported fewer N-insertions in productive TCRs among donors in an Asian-associated ancestry cluster than the roughly 640-donor mean. In a later analysis, HLA-associated TCR beta chains showed more clonal expansion and lower generation probabilities than non-associated chains that were equally common. The authors suggested that the approach could potentially be generalized to other disease states and immunological phenotypes. According to a later analysis, TCR association rates differed among HLA loci, with DRB1 alleles showing the most associated TCRs and HLA-C alleles showing the fewest. In a later analysis, most CMV-associated TCR beta chains were found to appear HLA-restricted, with HLA associations seemingly driven largely by CMV exposure. An association between a missense DCLRE1C variant and V-gene and J-gene trimming of TCR beta chains was found in a later genetic analysis and replicated in an independent cohort. The sequencing pipeline was judged likely to have produced a cluster of highly shared sequence variants as a technical artifact. A total of fewer than 200 TCR beta chains were listed by the study as associated with cytomegalovirus. According to a later analysis, parvovirus B19, influenza, CMV and Epstein-Barr virus appeared linked to several top co-occurrence clusters. In vitro tests confirmed that a few of the cytomegalovirus-associated TCR beta chains recognize cytomegalovirus antigens. Assigning TCR associations to individual alleles was difficult when HLA alleles, especially DR and DQ, strongly co-occurred. A further reported finding was that TCR beta sequences accurately predicted the HLA-A and HLA-B alleles for most subjects in the first cohort. The 87-base-pair reads could not distinguish some IMGT-functional V segments, including TRBV6-2 and TRBV6-3, so those segments were excluded. Correlated functional status among segregating V segments might be attributable to linkage disequilibrium, but an unknown experimental factor could not be ruled out. The earlier analysis of a few hundred of the donors excluded fewer than 20 rarely observed V segments, including chromosome 9 orphons, because counts were too low. Only TCR beta chains were sequenced in this cohort, and the absence of alpha or paired-chain data limited detectable features. In both the original and validation cohorts, the classifier was reported to diagnose cytomegalovirus status with high specificity and sensitivity.

The germline V gene gives CDR1 as KGHSH and CDR2 as LQKENI. The cysteine opens and the phenylalanine closes a CDR3 of 17 amino acids. Only the CDR3 DNA stays, 51 bases, in frame from base 1. V loses 5 bases at its end and J loses 0 bases; junction bases beyond the gene matches: 10. Preparation of the library involved the immunoSEQ multiplex PCR assay. For the multiplex PCR, a mixture combining 60 forward primers for TCR Vbeta segments and 13 reverse primers for TCR Jbeta segments was used. The CDR3 region of rearranged TCR beta genes was amplified from genomic DNA by a multiplex PCR assay. The Illumina HiSeq System was used to sequence the amplified TCR beta libraries as 87-base-pair reads. The authors processed their data as follows. A later analysis counted about 80 million unique TCR beta chains across the 650 to 800 repertoires, and 10 million to 12 million of these chains were shared by at least two donors. To remove PCR and sequencing errors, raw reads were error-corrected and collapsed into unique sequences using a nearest-neighbor algorithm that merged closely related sequences. To assign V, D and J gene segments, CDR3 sequences were aligned to IMGT reference sequences. For a sequence to be retained, a match of at least six nucleotides to both a V gene segment and a J gene segment was required. Rearrangements were called productive when the CDR3 lacked stop codons and stayed in frame with V and J; all others were non-productive. CDR3 was defined by IMGT convention, running from the second conserved V-encoded cysteine to the conserved J-encoded phenylalanine. Sequences without an unambiguous match to a single V gene segment were excluded from the earlier analysis of 450 to 650 of the donors. In an earlier analysis of 587 of the donors, V segments were called functional above 56.7% productive rearrangements and were called segregating when the between-donor standard deviation exceeded 5%. To diagnose cytomegalovirus status from the catalog of TCR beta chain sequences, a statistical classification framework was built. In a later analysis, V and J genes were assigned by comparing TCR nucleotide sequences against IMGT/GENE-DB human TR gene sequences. The TCRdist pipeline was used in a later analysis to assign CDR3 sequences and most-parsimonious VDJ recombination scenarios. In a later analysis, every TCR beta chain was defined by the combination of its CDR3 amino acid sequence and its V-gene family, and reads without a unique V-gene family were dropped. As a way to deal with suspected cross-contamination and a sequencing artifact, a later analysis dropped roughly 620 nucleotide sequences that were highly shared and had low generation probability. For each public chain, a later analysis derived a clonal expansion index from normalized ranks of inferred template counts within each repertoire. A later analysis computed generation probabilities with a VDJ recombination model fitted to out-of-frame rearrangements, and checked the results against IGoR. In a later analysis, TCR-TCR, TCR-HLA and TCR-CMV co-occurrence was scored with hypergeometric tests, and a repertoire-size bias correction was applied to TCR pairs. To estimate false discovery rates, a later analysis permuted the HLA or CMV assignments 20 times. In a later analysis, co-occurring TCRs were grouped using DBSCAN, with TCRdist sequence similarity added in when clustering inside HLA-allele-positive subsets. Co-occurrence clustering excluded repertoires with fewer than 30,000 or more than 120,000 public chains, plus five with anomalous nucleotide sharing. Sourced from immuneACCESS, this table was stored by TCRdb with only in-frame sequences that have V and J called. A share of the clones is absent; for the studies checked, an unresolved V gene accounts for under half, and the remainder has no known explanation. The DNA was the basis for D and trimming; V, J and clone size are from that table. The sample yields 110,000 or so clones; approximately 80% were counted once. The leading ten clones occupy less than 5.5% of the sample.

This receptor was obtained from a man aged 45-65 years in good health and CMV-seropositive. Sequenced: PBMCs. The sequence joins TRBV18 to TRBJ1-3; TRBD1 aligns with 7 central bases. The DNA sequence is given as TGTGCCAGCTCAACATTACAGGGGACCTTCTCTGGAAACACCATATATTTT. Its protein is CASSTLQGTFSGNTIYF.